This T cell receptor beta chain was found in a study of shared clonotypes between healthy human individuals. Study overall: CD4 naive and CD4 memory each took three plates per donor, while CD8 naive took two and CD8 memory one.

Positively selected for CCR7, the CD45RO-negative cells used as naive CD8 cells excluded terminally differentiated effector memory CD45RA+ cells. Sequencing was performed with immunoSEQ multiplex PCR; in TCRdb, only in-frame clones are kept and a portion is missing. The data contain 560,000 or so clones, around 96% of them singletons. The TCR originated in a woman in her 30s in good health. The material sequenced was naive CD8+ T cells sorted from blood.

The CDR3 reads CASSAGHSYEQYF. For the CDR3, the DNA is TGTGCCAGCAGCGCGGGGCACTCCTACGAGCAGTACTTC. J is TRBJ2-7 and V is TRBV5-6; tentatively, D is TRBD2 (6 bases). The germline V gene encodes CDR1 SGHDT and CDR2 YYEEEE. The V end lost 4 bases, the J end lost 0 bases, and 8 bases lay between the germline ends. CDR3 size: 13 residues.